This T cell receptor beta chain was observed in a study of T cells after yellow fever vaccination. Study outcomes and limitations: Secondary responses were weaker yet peaked faster, day 5 versus 15.

TCRdb independently ran MiXCR on the 5' RACE reads; one entry per CDR3 protein. The repertoire holds hundreds of thousands of distinct CDR3 sequences, around an eighth seen once, with over 12% in the top ten. Trimming took 7 bases from V and 0 from J; bases not matched to a gene: 9. Germline V lookup: CDR1 MNHEY, CDR2 SVGAGI. The CDR3 covers 16 residues. In the case of this clonotype: Its target is unknown.

The sample consisted of PBMCs, taken on the day of the yellow fever booster vaccination. The chain has TRBV6-5 and TRBJ2-1; TRBD2 matches at 7 bases. This clonotype was obtained from a man aged 30-40 years who received the YFV17D yellow fever vaccine. The CDR3 DNA is TGTGCCAGCACTTCTAGCGGAAATAGCTCCTACAATGAGCAGTTCTTC. Amino acids: CASTSSGNSSYNEQFF.